The 23 T cell receptor beta chains reported below all come from one sample, sequenced in a study of Ad26.COV2.S vaccination and SARS-CoV-2 variants. Assay: immunoSEQ multiplex PCR; the TCRdb copy retains only in-frame clones and omits some. The data contain approximately 410,000 clones, roughly 90% of them singletons. The treatment here: approximately 18 received Ad26.COV2.S at low or high dose, single or two shots; about five received placebo; per-sample allocation not given. Day 63 following the first vaccine or placebo injection was when the samples were taken. This material consisted of peripheral blood, taken in a trial of Ad26.COV2.S vaccine versus placebo. These receptors originate from a person between 18 and 60 years old who received the Ad26.COV2.S COVID-19 vaccine or a placebo.

The chain combines TRBV7-9 with TRBJ2-3; perhaps TRBD1 as D (6 bases). The germline V and J ends were trimmed by 3 bases and 3 bases, with 19 bases remaining between them. Germline CDR1 is SEHNR and CDR2 is FQNEAQ (reference sequence). The CDR3 covers 17 residues. The CDR3 here is CASSFPTSSQGTDTQYF. CDR3 sequence (DNA): TGTGCCAGCAGCTTCCCCACGTCCTCCCAGGGGACAGATACGCAGTATTTT.

This clone appeared a single time. The CDR3 loop reads CASSPDTGYEQYF. In DNA, the CDR3 is TGTGCCAGCAGTCCAGATACAGGCTACGAGCAGTACTTC. The chain carries TRBV2 and TRBJ2-7; tentative D call: TRBD1 (5 bases). The CDR3 totals 13 residues. CDR1 and CDR2 (germline): SNHLY, FYNNEI. Trimming removed 5 bases at V and 3 bases at J, with 11 bases between.

This sequence joins TRBV20-1 and TRBJ1-1; no reliable D call. The CDR3 is made up of 10 amino acids. Germline V gene sequence: CDR1 DFQATT, CDR2 SNEGSKA (reference sequence). V lost 2 bases, J lost 10 bases, and 8 bases lay in between. CDR3 bases: TGCAGTGCTAGAATGATGGGAGCTTTCTTT. The encoded protein is CSARMMGAFF.

With regard to this clone: One end of the junction is discordant with germline, which a read error may explain. The chain has TRBV12-3 or TRBV12-4 and TRBJ2-7; 8 bases are a match to TRBD1. There are 12 residues in the CDR3. The CDR3 loop reads CASSSRGRPREF. The CDR3 nucleotides read TGTGCCAGCAGTTCCAGGGGGCGCCCCCGGGAGTTC.

This clone showed up just once. A junction end diverges from the germline sequence, so it may reflect a read error. Other DNA variants within this sample encode the same CDR3. The rearrangement joins TRBV28 to TRBJ1-2, with 8 bases matching TRBD1. The CDR3 has 15 residues. CDR1 and CDR2 from the germline V gene are MDHEN and SYDVKM. CDR3 DNA sequence: TGTGCCAGCAGTCGACCGGGACAGGAGAGCTATGGCTATACCTTC. It translates to CASSRPGQESYGYTF.

The sample holds a few counts of this clone. V gene TRBV5-4 combines with J gene TRBJ2-5, with TRBD1 as a possible D gene (5 bases). Trimming cost V 0 bases and J 5 bases, with 17 bases left between them. CDR1 and CDR2 (germline): SGHNT, YYREEE (reference sequence). The CDR3 spans 16 residues. The CDR3 bases are TGTGCCAGCAGCTTGGAGCCAGGGCGCAAAGGGGAGACCCAGTACTTC. Its protein is CASSLEPGRKGETQYF.

This clone showed up just a few times. The CDR3 coding sequence is TGTGCCAGCAGTAAAGGGACAGGGATTCAAGAGACCCAGTACTTC. Translated, it gives CASSKGTGIQETQYF. The chain joins TRBV27 to TRBJ2-5; 9 bases fit TRBD1. The CDR3 spans 15 residues. Per the germline V gene, CDR1 is MNHEY and CDR2 is SMNVEV (reference sequence). V lost 5 bases to trimming and J lost 2 bases; unmatched junction nucleotides: 6.

The chain uses TRBV4-3 and TRBJ2-7; tentatively, D is TRBD2 (5 bases). The length of the CDR3 is 14 residues. V was trimmed by 1 base and J by 7 bases, leaving 14 bases between them. The V gene's germline CDR1 is LGHNA and CDR2 YSLEER. This CDR3 is CASSQVFGVEEQYF. The CDR3 DNA follows: TGCGCCAGCAGCCAAGTGTTCGGGGTGGAGGAGCAGTACTTC.

The CDR3 is CASSQDDRWRETQYF. The CDR3, as DNA: TGCGCCAGCAGCCAAGATGACCGCTGGCGGGAGACCCAGTACTTC. This chain links TRBV4-1 with TRBJ2-5, with D uncertain. Per the germline V gene, CDR1 is MGHRA and CDR2 is YSYEKL. The V end lost 0 bases, the J end lost 5 bases, and 13 bases lay between the germline ends. The CDR3 has 15 residues.

This clone was picked up a small number of times. The chain has TRBV5-5 and TRBJ1-5; TRBD1 matches 8 bases. CDR1 and CDR2 (germline): SGHKS, YYEKEE (reference sequence). The CDR3 extends over 18 amino acids. V was pared by 0 bases and J by 1 base, with 9 bases of the junction left unmatched. In DNA form, the CDR3 reads TGTGCCAGCAGCTTGGACCAGGGGGCGGGTTGGAGCAATCAGCCCCAGCATTTT. Amino acid sequence: CASSLDQGAGWSNQPQHF.

The CDR3 coding sequence is TGTGCCAGCAGCAAAGTAGTCTACGAGCAGTACTTC. This gives the protein CASSKVVYEQYF. The rearrangement joins TRBV21-1 to TRBJ2-7; the DNA was not used to check the table's D call, TRBD2. TRBV21-1 is a recognized pseudogene. The CDR3 is made up of 12 amino acids.

This clone was observed once. The rearrangement links TRBV5-1 to TRBJ1-1; D is ambiguous. CDR3 length equals 13 residues. Trimming shortened V by 7 bases and J by 0 bases, and 10 bases separated the two germline ends. Germline-derived CDR1 and CDR2 are SGHRS and YFSETQ. The CDR3 bases are TGCGCCAGCTGGGAGTCCATGAACACTGAAGCTTTCTTT. It codes for CASWESMNTEAFF. The full variable domain, with the rest looked up from reference TRBV5-1 and TRBJ1-1, is KAGVTQTPRYLIKTRGQQVTLSCSPISGHRSVSWYQQTPGQGLQFLFEYFSETQRNKGNFPGRFSGRQFSNSRSEMNVSTLELGDSALYLCASWESMNTEAFFGQGTRLTVV.

This chain uses TRBV11-3 with TRBJ2-5; 14 positions match TRBD2. J gave up 7 bases and V 5 bases, and 12 bases lay outside the gene matches. The length of the CDR3 is 17 residues. Germline V CDR1 and CDR2: SGHNT, YENEEA. CDR3 sequence reads: CASSPGLAGAEGGTQYF. In nucleotides, the CDR3 is TGTGCCAGCAGCCCGGGACTAGCGGGGGCGGAGGGAGGGACCCAGTACTTC.

This chain joins TRBV11-3 and TRBJ1-5, with D perhaps matching TRBD1 (6 bases). The CDR3 totals 15 residues. Germline assignment: CDR1 SGHNT and CDR2 YENEEA. Trimming cost V 4 bases and J 0 bases, with 10 bases left between them. The CDR3 region is CASSSGHNSNQPQHF. The DNA for the CDR3 is TGTGCCAGCAGCTCGGGACACAATAGCAATCAGCCCCAGCATTTT.

This rearrangement joins TRBV28 to TRBJ2-1; the D gene is possibly TRBD2 (7 bases). CDR1 is MDHEN, CDR2 SYDVKM, per germline. CDR3 size: 16 residues. Trimming pared 5 bases from V and 7 bases from J, leaving 21 bases between. CDR3 sequence (DNA): TGTGCCAGCAGTACCCGACTAGCAGTCAGGGGAAATGAGCAGTTCTTC. Protein: CASSTRLAVRGNEQFF.

The rearrangement uses TRBV10-2 and TRBJ1-1, with D tentatively TRBD1 (6 bases). Trimming shortened V by 2 bases and J by 8 bases, and 15 bases separated the two germline ends. CDR3 size: 14 residues. Germline V lookup: CDR1 WSHSY, CDR2 SAAADI. CDR3 sequence reads: CASSERRGLREAFF. Here the CDR3 DNA reads TGCGCCAGCAGTGAGCGCAGGGGCCTAAGGGAAGCTTTCTTT.

CDR3 loop: CASSLLEGASGTEAFF. CDR3 bases: TGTGCCAGCAGTCTCCTGGAGGGGGCCTCGGGCACTGAAGCTTTCTTT. The rearrangement uses TRBV27 and TRBJ1-1; 7 bases fit TRBD1. CDR3 size: 16 residues. Per germline, CDR1 MNHEY and CDR2 SMNVEV (reference sequence). V lost 5 bases, J lost 4 bases, and 13 bases stayed unmatched.

The chain is built from TRBV29-1 and TRBJ1-1; D is unclear. Looked up from germline, CDR1 is SQVTM and CDR2 is ANQGSEA. The CDR3 loop spans 14 amino acids. Trimming removed 1 base at V and 1 base at J, with 10 bases between. The CDR3 region is CSVEVGRKNTEAFF. CDR3 nucleotides: TGCAGCGTTGAAGTCGGCAGGAAGAACACTGAAGCTTTCTTT.

The chain links TRBV19 to TRBJ1-1; tentatively, D is TRBD1 (5 bases). Per the germline V gene, CDR1 is LNHDA and CDR2 is SQIVND (reference sequence). There are 15 residues in the CDR3. V was pared by 2 bases and J by 10 bases, with 20 bases between. The CDR3 bases are TGTGCCAGTAGTATATCGTCTGTTGGGACCCCCGGAGCTTTCTTT. This translates into CASSISSVGTPGAFF.

As DNA, the CDR3 is TGTGCCAGCAGCCTCATCGTACAGGGGGCTGGCTATGGCTACACCTTC. The encoded protein is CASSLIVQGAGYGYTF. The chain uses TRBV5-6 and TRBJ1-2, with 9 bases identical to TRBD1. This CDR3 has 16 residues. J was trimmed by 4 bases and V by 4 bases; bases with no gene match: 11. Germline lookup yields CDR1 SGHDT and CDR2 YYEEEE.

V and J are TRBV7-9 and TRBJ2-2; D tentatively reads TRBD1 or TRBD2 (6 bases each). The CDR3 loop spans 16 amino acids. Germline V CDR1 and CDR2: SEHNR, FQNEAQ (reference sequence). V gave up 2 bases and J gave up 3 bases, with 13 bases separating them. CDR3 coding DNA: TGTGCCAGCAGCTTAAACTACAGGGAGGACACCGGGGAGCTGTTTTTT. Translation: CASSLNYREDTGELFF. The variable domain in full, completed from reference TRBV7-9 and TRBJ2-2, reads DTGVSQNPRHKITKRGQNVTFRCDPISEHNRLYWYRQTLGQGPEFLTYFQNEAQLEKSRLLSDRFSAERPKGSFSTLEIQRTEQGDSAMYLCASSLNYREDTGELFFGEGSRLTVL.

The count of this clone is one. The gene calls are TRBV9 and TRBJ1-3; a weak D match, TRBD1 (6 bases). Per the germline V gene, CDR1 is SGDLS and CDR2 is YYNGEE. The V end was cut by 3 bases, the J end by 0 bases, with 10 bases between. This CDR3 is built from 15 residues. The CDR3 protein is CASSEGGVSGNTIYF. In DNA, the CDR3 is TGTGCCAGCAGCGAAGGGGGGGTCTCTGGAAACACCATATATTTT. Drawing the rest from reference TRBV9 and TRBJ1-3, the complete variable domain is DSGVTQTPKHLITATGQRVTLRCSPRSGDLSVYWYQQSLDQGLQFLIQYYNGEERAKGNILERFSAQQFPDLHSELNLSSLELGDSALYFCASSEGGVSGNTIYFGEGSWLTVV.

The rearrangement uses TRBV12-3 or TRBV12-4 and TRBJ2-7; the D call may be TRBD1 or TRBD2 (5 bases each). V lost 7 bases, J lost 1 base, and 11 bases lay in between. The CDR3 is 13 residues long. The CDR3 nucleotides are TGTGCCAGCACGGGGACGGTTTCCTACGAGCAGTACTTC. As protein: CASTGTVSYEQYF.